This T cell receptor (beta chain) derives from a study of OX40 agonist ivuxolimab in advanced cancers. Study at large: Hepatocellular carcinoma, melanoma, renal cell or head and neck cancer occurred in dose-escalation patients.

Method: immunoSEQ multiplex PCR; TCRdb's copy keeps in-frame clones and lacks some. The table lists some 48,000 clones, 80% to 95% of them singletons, with approximately 6.8% in the top ten. General study points: Some patients without response likewise showed low normalized clonal expansion.

To note about this clone: Its specificity is unknown.

This receptor was identified in an adult with an advanced solid tumor such as melanoma, head and neck, liver or kidney cancer. This material consisted of CD4+ or CD8+ T cells sorted from blood, taken in a trial of the OX40 agonist ivuxolimab.

DNA for the CDR3: TGCAGCGCCCTGACAGGTGCGGACACCGGGGAGCTGTTTTTT. Translating gives CSALTGADTGELFF. The genes are TRBV29-1 and TRBJ2-2; D is possibly TRBD1 (6 bases). The CDR3 has 14 residues. With 7 bases removed from V and 3 bases from J, the gap between germline ends came to 15 bases. Germline loops: CDR1 SQVTM, CDR2 ANQGSEA.